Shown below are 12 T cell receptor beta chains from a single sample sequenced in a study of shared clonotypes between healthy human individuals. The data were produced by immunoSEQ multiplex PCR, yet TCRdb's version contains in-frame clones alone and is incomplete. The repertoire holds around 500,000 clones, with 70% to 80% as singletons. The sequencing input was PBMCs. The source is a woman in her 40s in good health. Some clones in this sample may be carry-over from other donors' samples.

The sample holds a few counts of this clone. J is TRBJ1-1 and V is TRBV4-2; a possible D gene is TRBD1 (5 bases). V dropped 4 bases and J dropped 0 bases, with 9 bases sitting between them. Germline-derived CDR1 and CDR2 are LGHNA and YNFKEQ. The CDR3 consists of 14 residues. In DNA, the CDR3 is TGTGCCAGCAGCCGGGGGACTATGAACACTGAAGCTTTCTTT. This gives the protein CASSRGTMNTEAFF.

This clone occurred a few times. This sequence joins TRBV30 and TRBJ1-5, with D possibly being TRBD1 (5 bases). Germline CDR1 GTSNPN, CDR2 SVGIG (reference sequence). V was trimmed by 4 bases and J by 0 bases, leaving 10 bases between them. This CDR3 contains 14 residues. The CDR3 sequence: CAWTPRASNQPQHF. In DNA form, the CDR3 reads TGTGCCTGGACTCCCAGGGCTAGCAATCAGCCCCAGCATTTT.

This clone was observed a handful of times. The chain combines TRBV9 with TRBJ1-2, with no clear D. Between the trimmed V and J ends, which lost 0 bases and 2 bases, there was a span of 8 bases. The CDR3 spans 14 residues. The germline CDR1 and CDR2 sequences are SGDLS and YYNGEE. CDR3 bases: TGTGCCAGCAGCGTAGTGCCCGCAAACTATGGCTACACCTTC. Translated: CASSVVPANYGYTF. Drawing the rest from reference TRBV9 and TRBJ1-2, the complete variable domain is DSGVTQTPKHLITATGQRVTLRCSPRSGDLSVYWYQQSLDQGLQFLIQYYNGEERAKGNILERFSAQQFPDLHSELNLSSLELGDSALYFCASSVVPANYGYTFGSGTRLTVV.

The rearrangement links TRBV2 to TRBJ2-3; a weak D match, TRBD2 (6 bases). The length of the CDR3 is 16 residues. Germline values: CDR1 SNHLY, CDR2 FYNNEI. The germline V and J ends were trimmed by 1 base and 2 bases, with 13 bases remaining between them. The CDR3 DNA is TGTGCCAGCAGTGAAGGTTCGGCGGGGCCCACAGATACGCAGTATTTT. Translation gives CASSEGSAGPTDTQYF.

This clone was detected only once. CDR3 sequence: CASSLGDRNQETQYF. The CDR3, as DNA: TGTGCCAGCAGCTTAGGGGACAGGAACCAAGAGACCCAGTACTTC. The V and J genes are TRBV7-2 and TRBJ2-5; 8 bases line up with TRBD1. J gave up 0 bases and V 1 base, and 1 base lay outside the gene matches. The CDR3 is 15 residues long. Germline V gene sequence: CDR1 SGHTA, CDR2 FQGNSA.

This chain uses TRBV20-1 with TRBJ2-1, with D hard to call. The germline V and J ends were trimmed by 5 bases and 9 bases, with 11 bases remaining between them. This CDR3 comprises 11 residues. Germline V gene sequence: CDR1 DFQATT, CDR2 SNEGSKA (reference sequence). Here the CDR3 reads CSASLFGEQFF. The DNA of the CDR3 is TGCAGTGCTTCTCTGTTCGGTGAGCAGTTCTTC.

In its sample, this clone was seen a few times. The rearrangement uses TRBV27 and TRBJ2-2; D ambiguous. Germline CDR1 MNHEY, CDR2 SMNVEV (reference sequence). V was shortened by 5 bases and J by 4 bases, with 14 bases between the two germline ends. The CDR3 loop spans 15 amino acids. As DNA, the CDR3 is TGTGCCAGCAGTGATACTTCGGTGTTCACCGGGGAGCTGTTTTTT. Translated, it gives CASSDTSVFTGELFF.

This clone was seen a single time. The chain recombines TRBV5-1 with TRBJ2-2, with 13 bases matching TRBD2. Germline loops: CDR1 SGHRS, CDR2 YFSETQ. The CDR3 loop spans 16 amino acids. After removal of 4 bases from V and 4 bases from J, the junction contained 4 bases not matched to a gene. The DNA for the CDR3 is TGCGCCAGCAGCCTCTGGACTAGCGGGAGCACCGGGGAGCTGTTTTTT. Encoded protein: CASSLWTSGSTGELFF.

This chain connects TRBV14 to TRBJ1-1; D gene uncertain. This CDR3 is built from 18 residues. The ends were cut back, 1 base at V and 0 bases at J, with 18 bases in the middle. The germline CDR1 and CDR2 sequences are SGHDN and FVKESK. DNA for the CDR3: TGTGCCAGCAGCCAAGCACCCGCGCCGACGAAACTGAACACTGAAGCTTTCTTT. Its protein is CASSQAPAPTKLNTEAFF. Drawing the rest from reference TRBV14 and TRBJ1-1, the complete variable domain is EAGVTQFPSHSVIEKGQTVTLRCDPISGHDNLYWYRRVMGKEIKFLLHFVKESKQDESGMPNNRFLAERTGGTYSTLKVQPAELEDSGVYFCASSQAPAPTKLNTEAFFGQGTRLTVV.

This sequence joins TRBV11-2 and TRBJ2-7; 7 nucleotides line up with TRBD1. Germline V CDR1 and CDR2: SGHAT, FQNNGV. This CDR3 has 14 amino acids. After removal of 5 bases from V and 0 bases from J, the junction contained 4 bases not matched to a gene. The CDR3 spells CASSPDRSSYEQYF. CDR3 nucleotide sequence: TGTGCCAGCAGCCCGGACAGGAGCTCCTACGAGCAGTACTTC.

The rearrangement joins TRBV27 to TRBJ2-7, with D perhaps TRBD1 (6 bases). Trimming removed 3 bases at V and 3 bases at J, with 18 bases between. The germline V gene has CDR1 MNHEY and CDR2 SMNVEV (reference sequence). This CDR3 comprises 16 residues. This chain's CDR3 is CASSFAGAQTFYEQYF. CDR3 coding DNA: TGTGCCAGCAGTTTTGCAGGGGCCCAAACTTTCTACGAGCAGTACTTC.

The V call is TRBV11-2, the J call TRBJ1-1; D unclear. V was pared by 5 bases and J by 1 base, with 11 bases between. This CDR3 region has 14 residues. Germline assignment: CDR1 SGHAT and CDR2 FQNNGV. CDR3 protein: CASSPRAQNTEAFF. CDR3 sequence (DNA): TGTGCCAGCAGCCCCCGGGCCCAGAACACTGAAGCTTTCTTT.